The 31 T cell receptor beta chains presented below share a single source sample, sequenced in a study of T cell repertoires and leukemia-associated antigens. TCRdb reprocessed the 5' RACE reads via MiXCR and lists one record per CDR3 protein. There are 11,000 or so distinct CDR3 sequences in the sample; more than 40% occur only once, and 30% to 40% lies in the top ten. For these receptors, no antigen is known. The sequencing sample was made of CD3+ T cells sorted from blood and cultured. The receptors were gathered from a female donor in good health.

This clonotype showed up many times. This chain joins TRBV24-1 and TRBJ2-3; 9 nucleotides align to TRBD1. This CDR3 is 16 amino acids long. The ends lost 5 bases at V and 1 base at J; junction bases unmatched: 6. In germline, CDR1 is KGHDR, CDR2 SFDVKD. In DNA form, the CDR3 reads TGTGCCACCAGTGCTACGGACAGGGGCCGCACAGATACGCAGTATTTT. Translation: CATSATDRGRTDTQYF.

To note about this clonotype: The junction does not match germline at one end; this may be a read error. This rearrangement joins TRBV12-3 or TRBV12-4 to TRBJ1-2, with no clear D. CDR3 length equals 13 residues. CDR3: CVSSNERVYGYTF. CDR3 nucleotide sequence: TGTGTCAGCAGCAACGAACGGGTCTATGGCTACACCTTC.

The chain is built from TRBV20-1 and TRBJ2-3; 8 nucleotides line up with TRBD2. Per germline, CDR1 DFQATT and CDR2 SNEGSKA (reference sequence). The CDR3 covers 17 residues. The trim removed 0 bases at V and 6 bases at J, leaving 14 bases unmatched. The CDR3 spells CSARDYQAGVGWDTQYF. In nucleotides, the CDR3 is TGCAGTGCTAGAGATTATCAAGCGGGAGTGGGGTGGGATACGCAGTATTTT.

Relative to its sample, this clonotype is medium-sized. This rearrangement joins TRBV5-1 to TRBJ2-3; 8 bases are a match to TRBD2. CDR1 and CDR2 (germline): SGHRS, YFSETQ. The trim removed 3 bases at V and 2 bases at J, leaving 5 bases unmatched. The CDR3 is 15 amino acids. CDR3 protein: CASSWSGSPTDTQYF. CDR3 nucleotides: TGCGCCAGCAGCTGGAGCGGGAGTCCCACAGATACGCAGTATTTT.

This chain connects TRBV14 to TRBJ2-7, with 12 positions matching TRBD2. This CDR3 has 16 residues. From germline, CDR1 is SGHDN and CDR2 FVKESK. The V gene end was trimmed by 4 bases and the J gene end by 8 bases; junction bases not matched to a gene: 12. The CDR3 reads CASSLGLAGPYRQQYF. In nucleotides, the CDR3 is TGTGCCAGCAGCCTCGGACTAGCGGGACCCTATCGCCAGCAGTACTTC.

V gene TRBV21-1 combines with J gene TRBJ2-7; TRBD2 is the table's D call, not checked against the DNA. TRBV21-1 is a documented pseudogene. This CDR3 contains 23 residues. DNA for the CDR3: TGTGCCAACGGAGAAGAGTTAAAATGGGGGAGTGTATTATCCGGGACTAGCGGCTACGAGCAGTACTTC. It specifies CANGEELKWGSVLSGTSGYEQYF.

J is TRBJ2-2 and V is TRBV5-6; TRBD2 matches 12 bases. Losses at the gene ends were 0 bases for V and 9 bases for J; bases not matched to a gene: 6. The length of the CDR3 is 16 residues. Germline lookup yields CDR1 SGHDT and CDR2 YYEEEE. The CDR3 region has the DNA TGTGCCAGCAGCTTGGGACTAGCGGGAGAACACCGGGAGCTGTTTTTT. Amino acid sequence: CASSLGLAGEHRELFF.

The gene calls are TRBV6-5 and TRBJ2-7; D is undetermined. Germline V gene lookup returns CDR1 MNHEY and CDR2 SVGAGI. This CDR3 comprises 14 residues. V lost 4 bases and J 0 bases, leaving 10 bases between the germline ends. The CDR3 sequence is CASSCTRTSYEQYF. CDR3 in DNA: TGTGCCAGCAGTTGCACCAGGACCTCCTACGAGCAGTACTTC.

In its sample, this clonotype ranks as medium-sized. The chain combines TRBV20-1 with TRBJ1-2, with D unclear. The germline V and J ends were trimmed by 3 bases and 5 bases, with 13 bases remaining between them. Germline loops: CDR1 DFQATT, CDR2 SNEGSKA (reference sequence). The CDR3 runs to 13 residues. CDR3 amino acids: CSASRDGDYGYTF. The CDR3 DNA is TGCAGTGCTAGTAGAGACGGCGATTATGGCTACACCTTC.

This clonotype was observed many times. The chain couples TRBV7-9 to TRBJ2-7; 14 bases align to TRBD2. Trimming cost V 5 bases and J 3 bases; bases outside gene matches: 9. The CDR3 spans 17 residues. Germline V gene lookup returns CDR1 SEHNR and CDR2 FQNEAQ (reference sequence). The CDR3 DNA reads TGTGCCAGCAGCCTAACGCCGGGACTAGCGGGAGTCTACGAGCAGTACTTC. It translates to CASSLTPGLAGVYEQYF. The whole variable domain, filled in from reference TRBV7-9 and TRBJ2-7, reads DTGVSQNPRHKITKRGQNVTFRCDPISEHNRLYWYRQTLGQGPEFLTYFQNEAQLEKSRLLSDRFSAERPKGSFSTLEIQRTEQGDSAMYLCASSLTPGLAGVYEQYFGPGTRLTVT.

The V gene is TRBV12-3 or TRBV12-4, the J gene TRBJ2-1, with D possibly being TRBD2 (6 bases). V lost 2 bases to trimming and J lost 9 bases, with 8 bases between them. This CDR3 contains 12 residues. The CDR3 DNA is TGTGCCAGCAGTTTAATCGGGGGTGAGCAGTTCTTC. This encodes CASSLIGGEQFF.

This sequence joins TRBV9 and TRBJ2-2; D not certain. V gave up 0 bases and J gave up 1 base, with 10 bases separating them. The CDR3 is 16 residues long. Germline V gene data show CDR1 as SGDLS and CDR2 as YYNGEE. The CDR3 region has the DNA TGTGCCAGCAGCGTAGACTGGACCGTGAACACCGGGGAGCTGTTTTTT. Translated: CASSVDWTVNTGELFF.

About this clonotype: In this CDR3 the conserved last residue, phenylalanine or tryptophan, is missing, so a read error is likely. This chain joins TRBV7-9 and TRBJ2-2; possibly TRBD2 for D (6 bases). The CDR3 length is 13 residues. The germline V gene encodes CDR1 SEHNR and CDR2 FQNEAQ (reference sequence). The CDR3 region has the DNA TGTGCCAGCAGCTTAGCTGTCGCCGGGGGGCTGTTTCTT. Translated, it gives CASSLAVAGGLFL.

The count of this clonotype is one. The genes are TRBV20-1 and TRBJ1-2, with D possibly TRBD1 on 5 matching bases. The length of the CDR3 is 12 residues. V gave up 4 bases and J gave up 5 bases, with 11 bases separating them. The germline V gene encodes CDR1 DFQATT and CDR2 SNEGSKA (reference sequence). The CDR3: CSATGSRYGYTF. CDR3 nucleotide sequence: TGCAGTGCTACAGGGTCGAGGTATGGCTACACCTTC.

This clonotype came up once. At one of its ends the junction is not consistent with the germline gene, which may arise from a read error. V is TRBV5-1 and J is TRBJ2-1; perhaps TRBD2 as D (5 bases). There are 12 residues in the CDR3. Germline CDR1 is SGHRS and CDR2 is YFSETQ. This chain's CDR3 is CASGLFAGEQFF. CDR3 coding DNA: TGCGCCAGCGGCTTGTTCGCGGGTGAGCAGTTCTTC.

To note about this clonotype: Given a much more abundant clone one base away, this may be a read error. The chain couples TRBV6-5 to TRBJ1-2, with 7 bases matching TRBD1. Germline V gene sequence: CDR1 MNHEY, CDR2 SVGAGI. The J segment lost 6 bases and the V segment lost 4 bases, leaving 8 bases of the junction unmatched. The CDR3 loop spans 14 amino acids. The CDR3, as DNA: TGTGCCAGCAGTTGGGACAGAAGCTACCATGGCTACACCTTC. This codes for CASSWDRSYHGYTF.

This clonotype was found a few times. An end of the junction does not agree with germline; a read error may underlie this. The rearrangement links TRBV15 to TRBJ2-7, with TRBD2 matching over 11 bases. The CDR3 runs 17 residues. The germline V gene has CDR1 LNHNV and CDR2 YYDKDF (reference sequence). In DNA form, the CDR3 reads TGTCCCACCAGCAGAGGTTTAAACGGGACTAGCGGCTACGAGCAGTACTTC. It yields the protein CPTSRGLNGTSGYEQYF.

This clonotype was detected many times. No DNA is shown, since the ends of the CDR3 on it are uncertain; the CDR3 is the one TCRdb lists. The CDR3 region is CASSSSGGEDYGYTF. This chain links TRBV27 with TRBJ1-2. From germline, CDR1 is MNHEY and CDR2 SMNVEV (reference sequence). The length of the CDR3 is 15 amino acids, counting both ends.

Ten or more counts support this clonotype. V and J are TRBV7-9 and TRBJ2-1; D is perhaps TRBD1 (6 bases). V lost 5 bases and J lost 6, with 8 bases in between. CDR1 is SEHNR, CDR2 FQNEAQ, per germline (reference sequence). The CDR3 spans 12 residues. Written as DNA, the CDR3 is TGTGCCAGCAGCCGGGACACCAATGAGCAGTTCTTC. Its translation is CASSRDTNEQFF.

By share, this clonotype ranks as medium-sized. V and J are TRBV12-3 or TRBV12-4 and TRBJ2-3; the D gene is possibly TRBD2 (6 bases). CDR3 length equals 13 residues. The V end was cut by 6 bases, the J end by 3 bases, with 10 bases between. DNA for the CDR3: TGTGCCAGCAGGGTGGGGAGGACAGATACGCAGTATTTT. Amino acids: CASRVGRTDTQYF.

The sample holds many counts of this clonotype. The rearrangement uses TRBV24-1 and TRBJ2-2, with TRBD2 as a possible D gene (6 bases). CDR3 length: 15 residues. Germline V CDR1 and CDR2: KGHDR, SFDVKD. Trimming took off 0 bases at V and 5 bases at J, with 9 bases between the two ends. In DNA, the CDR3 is TGTGCCACCAGTGATTTGGGGCGGGAAACCGGGGAGCTGTTTTTT. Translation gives CATSDLGRETGELFF.

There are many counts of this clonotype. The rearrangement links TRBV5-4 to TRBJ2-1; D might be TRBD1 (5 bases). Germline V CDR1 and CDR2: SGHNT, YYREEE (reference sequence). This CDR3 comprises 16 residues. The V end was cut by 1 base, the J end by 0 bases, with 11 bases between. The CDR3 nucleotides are TGTGCCAGCAGCTTGAGACAGTCGGGCTCCTACAATGAGCAGTTCTTC. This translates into CASSLRQSGSYNEQFF.

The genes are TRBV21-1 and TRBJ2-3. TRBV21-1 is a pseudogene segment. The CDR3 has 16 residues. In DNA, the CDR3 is TGTGCCAGCAGCAAAGAGAGGCCTCTGCGCACAGATACGCAGTATTTT. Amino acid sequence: CASSKERPLRTDTQYF.

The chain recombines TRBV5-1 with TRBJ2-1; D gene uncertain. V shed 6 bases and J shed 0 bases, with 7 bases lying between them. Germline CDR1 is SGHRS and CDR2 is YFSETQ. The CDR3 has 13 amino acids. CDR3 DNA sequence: TGCGCCAGCACGGCTGGCTCCTACAATGAGCAGTTCTTC. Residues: CASTAGSYNEQFF.

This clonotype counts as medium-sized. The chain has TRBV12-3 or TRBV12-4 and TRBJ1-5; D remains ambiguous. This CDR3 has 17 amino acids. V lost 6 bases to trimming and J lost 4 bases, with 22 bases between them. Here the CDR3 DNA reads TGTGCCAGCAGCCTAAACTACGAGTCGGGCTTTAATCAGCCCCAGCATTTT. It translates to CASSLNYESGFNQPQHF.

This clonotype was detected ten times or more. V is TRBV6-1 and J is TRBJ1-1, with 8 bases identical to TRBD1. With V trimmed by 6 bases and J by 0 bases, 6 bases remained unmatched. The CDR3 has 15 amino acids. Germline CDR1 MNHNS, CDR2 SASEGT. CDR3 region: CASSPWGQVNTEAFF. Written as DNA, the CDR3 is TGTGCCAGCAGCCCCTGGGGACAGGTGAACACTGAAGCTTTCTTT.

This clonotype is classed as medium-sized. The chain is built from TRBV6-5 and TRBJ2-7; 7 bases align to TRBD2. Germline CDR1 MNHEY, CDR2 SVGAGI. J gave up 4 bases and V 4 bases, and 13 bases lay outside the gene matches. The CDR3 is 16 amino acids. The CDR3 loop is CASSSPRTSSSYEQYF. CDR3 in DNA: TGTGCCAGCAGTTCGCCCCGGACTAGTTCTTCGTACGAGCAGTACTTC.

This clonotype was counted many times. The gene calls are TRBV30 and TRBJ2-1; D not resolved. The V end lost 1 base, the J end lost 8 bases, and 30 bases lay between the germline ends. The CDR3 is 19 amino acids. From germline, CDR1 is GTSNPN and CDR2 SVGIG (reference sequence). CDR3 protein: CAWSATVTPWLENGDEQFF. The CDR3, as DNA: TGTGCCTGGAGTGCTACCGTGACTCCGTGGTTGGAGAATGGGGATGAGCAGTTCTTC.

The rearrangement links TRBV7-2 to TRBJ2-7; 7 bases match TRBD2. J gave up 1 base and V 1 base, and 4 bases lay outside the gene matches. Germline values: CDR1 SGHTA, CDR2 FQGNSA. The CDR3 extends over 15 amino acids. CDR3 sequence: CASSLGEGLSYEQYF. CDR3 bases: TGTGCCAGCAGCTTAGGGGAGGGGCTATCCTACGAGCAGTACTTC.

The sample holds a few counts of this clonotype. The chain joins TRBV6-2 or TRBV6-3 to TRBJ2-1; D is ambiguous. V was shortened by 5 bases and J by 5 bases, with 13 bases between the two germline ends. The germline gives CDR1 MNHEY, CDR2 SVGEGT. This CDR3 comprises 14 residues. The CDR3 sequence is CASSNLDRDNEQFF. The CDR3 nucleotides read TGTGCCAGCAGTAATCTTGACCGAGACAATGAGCAGTTCTTC.

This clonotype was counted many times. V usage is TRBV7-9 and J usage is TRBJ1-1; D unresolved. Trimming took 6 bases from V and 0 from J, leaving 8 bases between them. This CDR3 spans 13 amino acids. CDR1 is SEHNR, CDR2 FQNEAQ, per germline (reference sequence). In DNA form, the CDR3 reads TGTGCCAGCAGTTCTCAGGTGAACACTGAAGCTTTCTTT. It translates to CASSSQVNTEAFF. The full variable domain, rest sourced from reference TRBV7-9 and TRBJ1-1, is DTGVSQNPRHKITKRGQNVTFRCDPISEHNRLYWYRQTLGQGPEFLTYFQNEAQLEKSRLLSDRFSAERPKGSFSTLEIQRTEQGDSAMYLCASSSQVNTEAFFGQGTRLTVV.